The 20 T cell receptor beta chains listed next were all sequenced from one sample in a study of beta chain features in type 1 diabetes. Overall study findings and caveats: People with Type 1 diabetes carried modestly yet significantly shorter TCRB CDR3s in all four CD4+ subsets.

The antigens these receptors bind are not known. Isolated RNA was reverse transcribed in full, so expressed TCRB transcripts were sequenced. This table comes from immunoSEQ multiplex PCR, and its TCRdb copy is limited to in-frame clones, with some not included. The data hold 150,000 to 200,000 clones, with 6% to 9% observed a single time. Sequencing was performed on central memory CD4+ T cells from blood. The receptors were sampled from a man in his late teens or twenties with type 1 diabetes.

This clone showed up just a few times. The rearrangement links TRBV28 to TRBJ2-7; tentative D call: TRBD1 (6 bases). This CDR3 has 11 amino acids. Germline loops: CDR1 MDHEN, CDR2 SYDVKM. Trimming cost V 6 bases and J 10 bases, with 13 bases left between them. The CDR3 nucleotides read TGTGCCAGCAGGTCTACAGGGAGACAGTACTTC. It codes for CASRSTGRQYF.

The chain couples TRBV5-4 to TRBJ2-3, with D perhaps matching TRBD1 (5 bases). Trimming pared 3 bases from V and 0 bases from J, leaving 8 bases between. Germline V lookup: CDR1 SGHNT, CDR2 YYREEE (reference sequence). The length of the CDR3 is 14 residues. The CDR3 protein is CASSYQGSTDTQYF. For the CDR3, the DNA is TGTGCCAGCAGCTACCAGGGTAGCACAGATACGCAGTATTTT.

This clone has just a few counts. V gene TRBV4-1 combines with J gene TRBJ2-1; D is possibly TRBD2 (6 bases). The CDR3 length is 15 residues. The germline V gene encodes CDR1 MGHRA and CDR2 YSYEKL. V was cut by 4 bases and J by 8 bases, with 18 bases left in between. Here the CDR3 reads CASSPGPGGGDEQFF. The DNA for the CDR3 is TGCGCCAGCAGCCCGGGACCCGGGGGAGGCGATGAGCAGTTCTTC.

The chain couples TRBV9 to TRBJ2-3; 9 bases are shared with TRBD2. The V gene's germline CDR1 is SGDLS and CDR2 YYNGEE. The CDR3 has 15 amino acids. J was trimmed by 6 bases and V by 0 bases; bases with no gene match: 5. The CDR3 region is CASSVEAGGWDTQYF. Here the CDR3 DNA reads TGTGCCAGCAGCGTAGAAGCGGGGGGCTGGGATACGCAGTATTTT.

The chain is built from TRBV30 and TRBJ2-5; 8 bases agree with TRBD1. Per the germline V gene, CDR1 is GTSNPN and CDR2 is SVGIG (reference sequence). Trimming took 1 base from V and 2 from J; bases not matched to a gene: 6. The CDR3 is 15 amino acids. CDR3 bases: TGTGCCTGGAGTGCAGACAGGGGCACTCAAGAGACCCAGTACTTC. Protein sequence: CAWSADRGTQETQYF. Full variable domain (remainder filled in from reference TRBV30 and TRBJ2-5): SQTIHQWPATLVQPVGSPLSLECTVEGTSNPNLYWYRQAAGRGLQLLFYSVGIGQISSEVPQNLSASRPQDRQFILSSKKLLLSDSGFYLCAWSADRGTQETQYFGPGTRLLVL.

The chain couples TRBV9 to TRBJ2-5, with 9 nucleotides matching TRBD1. CDR3 length equals 14 residues. Germline-derived CDR1 and CDR2 are SGDLS and YYNGEE. After removal of 4 bases from V and 7 bases from J, the junction contained 8 bases not matched to a gene. CDR3 in amino acids: CASSFRTGVMTQYF. CDR3 bases: TGTGCCAGCAGCTTTCGGACAGGGGTTATGACCCAGTACTTC.

A few counts support this clone. The CDR3 DNA reads as TGCAGCGTCGACAGAATGAACACTGAAGCTTTCTTT. Its translation: CSVDRMNTEAFF. The gene calls are TRBV29-1 and TRBJ1-1, with a possible D match to TRBD1 (5 bases). This CDR3 region has 12 residues. The germline V and J ends were trimmed by 6 bases and 0 bases, with 8 bases remaining between them. The V gene's germline CDR1 is SQVTM and CDR2 ANQGSEA.

The table lists this clone with a few counts. The V and J genes are TRBV7-9 and TRBJ2-7; the D gene is possibly TRBD1 (6 bases). Germline V gives CDR1 SEHNR, CDR2 FQNEAQ (reference sequence). The V and J ends lost 1 base and 0 bases respectively, with 7 bases between them. This CDR3 contains 14 residues. The CDR3 DNA reads as TGTGCCAGCAGCTTAGGGACAGTCTCCTACGAGCAGTACTTC. This sequence encodes CASSLGTVSYEQYF.

This sequence joins TRBV27 and TRBJ2-5; no clear D. V lost 3 bases and J lost 5, with 4 bases in between. Germline values: CDR1 MNHEY, CDR2 SMNVEV (reference sequence). The CDR3 contains 11 residues. CDR3 nucleotides: TGTGCCAGCAGTTTTCGTGAGACCCAGTACTTC. This encodes CASSFRETQYF.

The table lists this clone with a few counts. CDR3 DNA sequence: TGTGCCAGCAGGGAGACAGGTACCTTCACAGATACGCAGTATTTT. Amino acids: CASRETGTFTDTQYF. The chain has TRBV5-4 and TRBJ2-3, with a weak D call TRBD1 (6 bases). Germline assignment: CDR1 SGHNT and CDR2 YYREEE (reference sequence). This CDR3 has 15 amino acids. Trimming shortened V by 5 bases and J by 2 bases, and 15 bases separated the two germline ends.

CDR3 loop: CASSLSSQGNPYNEQFF. In nucleotides, the CDR3 is TGTGCCAGCAGCTTATCTTCCCAGGGGAACCCCTACAATGAGCAGTTCTTC. The rearrangement uses TRBV11-2 and TRBJ2-1; D is possibly TRBD1 (6 bases). Trimming stripped 2 bases from V and 2 bases from J, with 16 bases between. Germline V gene lookup returns CDR1 SGHAT and CDR2 FQNNGV. The CDR3 is 17 residues long. Combining the CDR3 with reference TRBV11-2 and TRBJ2-1 gives the whole variable domain EAGVAQSPRYKIIEKRQSVAFWCNPISGHATLYWYQQILGQGPKLLIQFQNNGVVDDSQLPKDRFSAERLKGVDSTLKIQPAKLEDSAVYLCASSLSSQGNPYNEQFFGPGTRLTVL.

Concerning this clone itself: Other DNA sequences from this sample encode an identical CDR3 as well. The V and J genes are TRBV18 and TRBJ1-3; D gene unclear. Germline V gene lookup returns CDR1 KGHSH and CDR2 LQKENI. This CDR3 spans 15 amino acids. Deletions cut 4 bases from V and 0 bases from J, with 10 bases between. This chain's CDR3 is CASSLAGRSGNTIYF. For the CDR3, the DNA is TGTGCCAGCTCACTAGCGGGCCGCTCTGGAAACACCATATATTTT.

This clone was counted between two and nine times. This chain uses TRBV28 with TRBJ2-7; 9 bases match TRBD1. V lost 10 bases to trimming and J lost 1 base; unmatched junction nucleotides: 8. The CDR3 covers 14 residues. The germline V gene has CDR1 MDHEN and CDR2 SYDVKM. The CDR3 coding sequence is TGTGCCACCCACCCGGGACAGGGATCCTACGAGCAGTACTTC. This encodes CATHPGQGSYEQYF.

This clone was recorded a few times. This chain connects TRBV4-2 to TRBJ2-2; 7 bases align to TRBD1. The germline V gene has CDR1 LGHNA and CDR2 YNFKEQ. This CDR3 has 15 residues. Trimming removed 1 base from V and 5 bases from J; junction bases left unmatched: 4. The CDR3 bases are TGTGCCAGCAGCCAAGGACAGGGTGGGACCGGGGAGCTGTTTTTT. Residues: CASSQGQGGTGELFF.

This chain connects TRBV29-1 to TRBJ1-2; D unresolved. The germline V gene encodes CDR1 SQVTM and CDR2 ANQGSEA. This CDR3 spans 15 amino acids. V gave up 3 bases and J gave up 5 bases, with 19 bases separating them. The CDR3 sequence: CSVDGQAGTGYGYTF. Written as DNA, the CDR3 is TGCAGCGTTGATGGGCAGGCTGGAACGGGATATGGCTACACCTTC.

In this sample, this clone turned up a few times. The V call is TRBV5-4, the J call TRBJ1-2; D not certain. V was clipped by 0 bases and J by 6 bases, with 12 bases between them. The CDR3 is 14 residues long. CDR1 SGHNT and CDR2 YYREEE come from the germline V gene (reference sequence). The CDR3 coding sequence is TGTGCCAGCAGCTTGGGAGAGCAGGTCCATGGCTACACCTTC. Amino acid sequence: CASSLGEQVHGYTF.

This clone has more than one count but fewer than ten. The chain uses TRBV15 and TRBJ2-1, with 7 bases that match TRBD2. Unmatched junction bases numbered 20, after V lost 7 bases and J lost 5 bases. Germline values: CDR1 LNHNV, CDR2 YYDKDF (reference sequence). This CDR3 has 18 residues. CDR3 loop: CATTYLSGPGLTNNEQFF. CDR3 coding DNA: TGTGCCACCACCTATCTCTCAGGGCCGGGACTAACAAACAATGAGCAGTTCTTC.

The gene calls are TRBV7-2 and TRBJ2-3; the match to TRBD2 covers 11 bases. The CDR3 runs to 16 residues. Germline V gene sequence: CDR1 SGHTA, CDR2 FQGNSA. The trim removed 3 bases at V and 5 bases at J, leaving 7 bases unmatched. DNA of the CDR3: TGTGCCAGCAGCTTTATAGCGGGAGGGCGCGGAGATACGCAGTATTTT. Encoded protein: CASSFIAGGRGDTQYF.

This clone was counted between two and nine times. The V and J genes are TRBV4-3 and TRBJ1-1, with 10 bases matching TRBD1. The V gene's germline CDR1 is LGHNA and CDR2 YSLEER. The V and J ends lost 4 bases and 4 bases, in that order; junction bases with no gene match: 6. This CDR3 has 15 amino acids. Here the CDR3 reads CASSLAGTGVTEAFF. The CDR3, as DNA: TGCGCCAGCAGCCTCGCCGGGACAGGGGTCACTGAAGCTTTCTTT.

The chain recombines TRBV4-1 with TRBJ2-7; no clear D. This CDR3 is built from 12 residues. In germline, CDR1 is MGHRA, CDR2 YSYEKL. The V gene lost 1 base and the J gene lost 6 bases, with 7 bases spanning the gap. The CDR3 DNA reads as TGCGCCAGCAGCCAAGCCAGGTGCGAGCAGTACTTC. The encoded protein is CASSQARCEQYF.